These 26 T cell receptor beta chains share one sample of origin, sequenced in a study of T-cell memory formation after mild COVID-19. TCRdb recomputed calls from the 5' RACE reads with MiXCR, one row per CDR3 protein. This table holds about 600,000 distinct CDR3 sequences, less than 25% found once. The sequenced sample consisted of PBMCs or a T cell subset sorted from them (not recorded which). These receptors originate from an adult woman who had mild COVID-19 (a few samples of this study predate the infection). Cell type and time point are not known.

The genes are TRBV5-1 and TRBJ1-1, with a weak D call TRBD1 (5 bases). V dropped 3 bases and J dropped 1 base, with 19 bases sitting between them. Germline V gene lookup returns CDR1 SGHRS and CDR2 YFSETQ. This CDR3 spans 17 amino acids. The CDR3 here is CASSWGMLDGSNTEAFF. The CDR3 nucleotides read TGCGCCAGCAGCTGGGGGATGCTCGACGGGTCGAACACTGAAGCTTTCTTT.

This chain connects TRBV2 to TRBJ2-7, with 7 bases that match TRBD1. CDR3 length: 16 amino acids. With V trimmed by 7 bases and J by 6 bases, 18 bases remained unmatched. Germline V gene sequence: CDR1 SNHLY, CDR2 FYNNEI. CDR3 sequence: CASTGQGVLSPAEQYF. CDR3 coding DNA: TGTGCCAGCACGGGCCAGGGGGTCCTCTCCCCGGCCGAGCAGTACTTC.

J is TRBJ2-5 and V is TRBV20-1, with 12 bases identical to TRBD1. The CDR3 runs 16 residues. The V and J ends lost 1 base and 6 bases, in that order; junction bases with no gene match: 9. Germline V CDR1 and CDR2: DFQATT, SNEGSKA (reference sequence). CDR3 sequence: CSARVRGQGAEKTQYF. CDR3 bases: TGCAGTGCTAGAGTGAGGGGACAGGGGGCAGAGAAGACCCAGTACTTC.

There are a few counts of this clonotype. J is TRBJ2-7 and V is TRBV18; 7 bases align to TRBD1. This CDR3 contains 14 residues. J was trimmed by 6 bases and V by 1 base; bases with no gene match: 6. Germline V gene sequence: CDR1 KGHSH, CDR2 LQKENI. This CDR3 is CASSPQGNRGEQYF. CDR3 in DNA: TGTGCCAGCTCACCACAAGGCAACAGGGGCGAGCAGTACTTC.

This clonotype has more than one count but fewer than ten. The chain links TRBV7-9 to TRBJ2-1, with D perhaps TRBD2 (6 bases). CDR3 length equals 15 residues. The V and J ends lost 5 bases and 2 bases respectively, with 13 bases between them. Looked up from germline, CDR1 is SEHNR and CDR2 is FQNEAQ (reference sequence). The CDR3 coding sequence is TGTGCCAGCAGCCGAGAGCCGGGGGCCTACAATGAGCAGTTCTTC. Translated: CASSREPGAYNEQFF.

In its sample, this clonotype was seen a few times. The chain couples TRBV4-1 to TRBJ2-7; D is possibly TRBD1 or TRBD2 (5 bases each). CDR1 MGHRA and CDR2 YSYEKL come from the germline V gene. This CDR3 is built from 17 residues. V lost 0 bases, J lost 0 bases, and 15 bases lay in between. The CDR3 nucleotides are TGCGCCAGCAGCCAAGAAGCAGAGGGACCAATCTCCTACGAGCAGTACTTC. It is translated as CASSQEAEGPISYEQYF.

The chain uses TRBV20-1 and TRBJ1-2; a possible D gene is TRBD1 (6 bases). In germline, CDR1 is DFQATT, CDR2 SNEGSKA (reference sequence). This CDR3 has 12 amino acids. In nucleotides, the CDR3 is TGCAGCCCAGTGGGGGGCGATAGCGGCTACACCTTC. It translates to CSPVGGDSGYTF.

This sequence joins TRBV29-1 and TRBJ2-7, with D perhaps matching TRBD1 (6 bases). The CDR3 is made up of 11 amino acids. Trimming removed 6 bases at V and 3 bases at J, with 9 bases between. Germline loops: CDR1 SQVTM, CDR2 ANQGSEA. CDR3 coding DNA: TGCAGCGTGATGACAGGCTACGAGCAGTACTTC. This gives the protein CSVMTGYEQYF.

This clonotype occurred a few times. The chain joins TRBV10-3 to TRBJ2-1, with 11 bases identical to TRBD2. The CDR3 length is 17 residues. V lost 5 bases, J lost 0 bases, and 6 bases stayed unmatched. Germline V gene sequence: CDR1 ENHRY, CDR2 SYGVKD. As DNA, the CDR3 is TGTGCCATCAGTAGCGGGACTAGCGGTGTCTCCTACAATGAGCAGTTCTTC. Translating it yields CAISSGTSGVSYNEQFF.

This chain connects TRBV30 to TRBJ2-1, with 8 bases matching TRBD2. The V gene's germline CDR1 is GTSNPN and CDR2 SVGIG (reference sequence). The CDR3 length is 13 residues. Germline trimming cut 7 bases from V and 8 bases from J; bases unmatched to any gene: 10. The CDR3 loop is CAFAGGEKDEQFF. The CDR3 nucleotides read TGTGCCTTTGCGGGAGGCGAGAAGGATGAGCAGTTCTTC.

The rearrangement links TRBV18 to TRBJ2-7; 12 bases are a match to TRBD1. V lost 2 bases, J lost 5 bases, and 10 bases stayed unmatched. The CDR3 sequence is 17 residues long. CDR1 is KGHSH, CDR2 LQKENI, per germline. The DNA of the CDR3 is TGTGCCAGCTCACCATTGGCCGGGACAGGGGGCGCGGACGAGCAGTACTTC. Its translation is CASSPLAGTGGADEQYF. The whole variable domain, remainder taken from reference TRBV18 and TRBJ2-7, is NAGVMQNPRHLVRRRGQEARLRCSPMKGHSHVYWYRQLPEEGLKFMVYLQKENIIDESGMPKERFSAEFPKEGPSILRIQQVVRGDSAAYFCASSPLAGTGGADEQYFGPGTRLTVT.

This clonotype turned up a few times. The chain carries TRBV6-2 or TRBV6-3 and TRBJ2-7; 12 bases agree with TRBD1. V lost 6 bases to trimming and J lost 2 bases; unmatched junction nucleotides: 5. CDR1 and CDR2 from the germline V gene are MNHEY and SVGEGT. This CDR3 contains 15 residues. Written as DNA, the CDR3 is TGTGCCAGCAGGCCCGGGACAGGGGGCCCCTACGAGCAGTACTTC. Translating gives CASRPGTGGPYEQYF.

This clonotype appeared a few times. V and J are TRBV29-1 and TRBJ2-5; no definite D call. Germline V lookup: CDR1 SQVTM, CDR2 ANQGSEA. CDR3 size: 15 residues. Trimming cost V 0 bases and J 3 bases, with 14 bases left between them. The CDR3 reads CSVEDRLDVKETQYF. CDR3 nucleotides: TGCAGCGTTGAAGATAGACTGGACGTAAAAGAGACCCAGTACTTC.

The chain couples TRBV20-1 to TRBJ2-3; either TRBD1 or TRBD2 may supply D (5 bases each). This CDR3 is built from 10 residues. Germline V lookup: CDR1 DFQATT, CDR2 SNEGSKA (reference sequence). This chain's CDR3 is CSPWGNTQYF. CDR3 coding DNA: TGCAGCCCTTGGGGGAATACGCAGTATTTT.

This clonotype turned up a few times. V usage is TRBV3-1 and J usage is TRBJ2-7, with 13 bases aligning to TRBD2. This CDR3 has 16 amino acids. Germline V gene lookup returns CDR1 LGHDT and CDR2 YNNKEL (reference sequence). The V and J ends lost 4 bases and 4 bases, in that order; junction bases with no gene match: 7. The CDR3 coding sequence is TGTGCCAGCAGCCGCCCCGGACTAGCGGGAGCTTACGAGCAGTACTTC. It codes for CASSRPGLAGAYEQYF.

This clonotype was counted only a few times. The chain links TRBV18 to TRBJ2-3; maybe TRBD2 (5 bases). CDR3 length equals 17 residues. V lost 6 bases, J lost 1 base, and 20 bases lay in between. Germline lookup yields CDR1 KGHSH and CDR2 LQKENI. The CDR3 loop is CASSTQRGAGGTDTQYF. Written as DNA, the CDR3 is TGTGCCAGCTCGACCCAACGCGGAGCCGGGGGCACAGATACGCAGTATTTT.

This clonotype was observed many times. The genes are TRBV12-3 or TRBV12-4 and TRBJ2-1; 10 nucleotides line up with TRBD2. The CDR3 is made up of 15 amino acids. The V and J ends lost 4 bases and 3 bases, in that order; junction bases with no gene match: 3. The CDR3: CASSSGLANYNEQFF. Written as DNA, the CDR3 is TGTGCCAGCAGTTCGGGACTAGCGAACTACAATGAGCAGTTCTTC.

This clonotype was observed a few times. This chain links TRBV30 with TRBJ1-6; no definite D call. The length of the CDR3 is 14 residues. Germline values: CDR1 GTSNPN, CDR2 SVGIG (reference sequence). The ends were cut back, 0 bases at V and 5 bases at J, with 8 bases in the middle. CDR3: CAWSVGLDNSPLHF. The CDR3 DNA reads as TGTGCCTGGAGTGTAGGACTCGATAATTCACCCCTCCACTTT.

This clonotype occurred a few times. V gene TRBV7-9 combines with J gene TRBJ2-3; TRBD1 aligns across 7 bases. This CDR3 spans 11 amino acids. Per the germline V gene, CDR1 is SEHNR and CDR2 is FQNEAQ (reference sequence). The CDR3, as DNA: TGTGGAGGGGGCAGTGGAGATACGCAGTATTTT. Encoded protein: CGGGSGDTQYF.

J is TRBJ2-3 and V is TRBV7-9, with D perhaps given as TRBD1 or TRBD2 (5 bases each). V shed 3 bases and J shed 4 bases, with 14 bases lying between them. Per germline, CDR1 SEHNR and CDR2 FQNEAQ (reference sequence). The CDR3 has 15 amino acids. CDR3 in amino acids: CASSFGTFWADTQYF. The CDR3 DNA sequence: TGTGCCAGCAGCTTCGGGACCTTTTGGGCAGATACGCAGTATTTT.

V is TRBV7-9 and J is TRBJ2-3, with unresolved D. The germline V and J ends were trimmed by 7 bases and 6 bases, with 14 bases remaining between them. The CDR3 spans 13 residues. Looked up from germline, CDR1 is SEHNR and CDR2 is FQNEAQ (reference sequence). The CDR3, as DNA: TGTGCCAGCATGAAAAAACCCTGGGATACGCAGTATTTT. Amino acids: CASMKKPWDTQYF.

This clonotype was recorded at least ten times. V usage is TRBV10-3 and J usage is TRBJ1-3; possible D gene TRBD1, 5 bases. The V end lost 4 bases, the J end lost 4 bases, and 14 bases lay between the germline ends. CDR1 ENHRY and CDR2 SYGVKD come from the germline V gene. The CDR3 covers 15 residues. CDR3: CAISAPPGLGNTIYF. The CDR3 DNA is TGTGCCATCAGTGCGCCCCCGGGGCTCGGAAACACCATATATTTT.

This clonotype turned up a few times. This rearrangement joins TRBV6-6 to TRBJ2-2, with D tentatively TRBD1 (5 bases). Germline V gene sequence: CDR1 MNHNY, CDR2 SVGAGI (reference sequence). V lost 4 bases, J lost 3 bases, and 15 bases lay in between. The CDR3 is 16 amino acids. CDR3 sequence: CASSSGQGLYTGELFF. CDR3 bases: TGTGCCAGCAGTTCCGGGCAGGGTTTGTACACCGGGGAGCTGTTTTTT.

This clonotype was seen many times. The chain couples TRBV7-6 to TRBJ2-2; D might be TRBD1 or TRBD2, each matching 5 bases. Per germline, CDR1 SGHVS and CDR2 FNYEAQ. The CDR3 sequence is 15 residues long. Trimming left V 8 bases short and J 1 base short, with 14 bases between. The CDR3 here is CASGTGIRNTGELFF. CDR3 sequence (DNA): TGTGCCAGCGGGACCGGGATAAGGAACACCGGGGAGCTGTTTTTT.

This clonotype was picked up a small number of times. The chain employs TRBV19 and TRBJ1-1; D is uncertain. The CDR3 sequence is 13 residues long. Germline V CDR1 and CDR2: LNHDA, SQIVND (reference sequence). V was cut by 3 bases and J by 6 bases, with 11 bases left in between. The CDR3 DNA is TGTGCCAGTAGTATCGTCGTCTCCGCTGAAGCTTTCTTT. As protein: CASSIVVSAEAFF.

The rearrangement links TRBV5-1 to TRBJ2-1; 9 bases agree with TRBD2. Germline CDR1 is SGHRS and CDR2 is YFSETQ. The V gene end was trimmed by 4 bases and the J gene end by 10 bases; junction bases not matched to a gene: 12. The length of the CDR3 is 15 residues. The CDR3 protein is CASSRSREGPREQFF. The CDR3 nucleotides are TGCGCCAGCAGCCGGTCGCGGGAGGGGCCGAGGGAGCAGTTCTTC.